The next 23 T cell receptor beta chains were all read from a single sample in a study of T cells in Graves' hyperthyroidism and ophthalmopathy. TCR beta CDR3 regions were amplified from RNA. The study used the HTBI primer set for a first-round RT-PCR of the TCR CDR3. TCRdb reprocessed the multiplex PCR reads with MiXCR, giving one entry per CDR3 protein. The sample has under 450,000 distinct CDR3 sequences, about 17% seen once. The sample comprised blood. All receptors derive from a woman in her twenties or thirties with Graves' hyperthyroidism that later progressed to Graves' ophthalmopathy.

This clonotype appeared once. The rearrangement links TRBV18 to TRBJ1-4, with 9 nucleotides matching TRBD1. V shed 5 bases and J 8 bases; nucleotides not matched to a gene: 6. The CDR3 runs 14 residues. Germline-derived CDR1 and CDR2 are KGHSH and LQKENI. The DNA for the CDR3 is TGTGCCAGCTCAGGGGGACAGGGACGGGAAAAACTGTTTTTT. This codes for CASSGGQGREKLFF.

There are many counts of this clonotype. The genes are TRBV5-1 and TRBJ2-7; TRBD1 agrees at 7 bases. The CDR3 is made up of 15 amino acids. V gave up 1 base and J gave up 0 bases; unmatched junction bases: 4. Germline V gives CDR1 SGHRS, CDR2 YFSETQ. CDR3 protein: CASSLSWTGSYEQYF. CDR3 DNA sequence: TGCGCCAGCAGCTTGTCATGGACAGGCTCCTACGAGCAGTACTTC.

This clonotype showed up just a few times. The genes are TRBV28 and TRBJ2-5, with D maybe TRBD2 (5 bases). The germline gives CDR1 MDHEN, CDR2 SYDVKM. CDR3 length: 14 residues. The ends were cut back, 3 bases at V and 2 bases at J, with 10 bases in the middle. CDR3 nucleotides: TGTGCCAGCAGTTTTCCGGACTTGCAAGAGACCCAGTACTTC. The encoded protein is CASSFPDLQETQYF.

The chain combines TRBV15 with TRBJ2-3; unclear D gene. Trimming shortened V by 8 bases and J by 3 bases, and 21 bases separated the two germline ends. CDR1 is LNHNV and CDR2 is YYDKDF in the germline V gene (reference sequence). CDR3 length equals 16 residues. The CDR3 loop is CATARRASTGTDTQYF. The CDR3 DNA sequence: TGTGCCACCGCAAGAAGGGCAAGCACGGGTACAGATACGCAGTATTTT.

Only a few counts were recorded for this clonotype. This chain links TRBV27 with TRBJ2-7; TRBD1 is a possible D gene (6 bases). V was trimmed by 3 bases and J by 2 bases, leaving 17 bases between them. Germline values: CDR1 MNHEY, CDR2 SMNVEV (reference sequence). The CDR3 covers 16 residues. The CDR3 DNA follows: TGTGCCAGCAGTTTGCAACCGGCTGACAGGACCTACGAGCAGTACTTC. Its protein product is CASSLQPADRTYEQYF.

This clonotype was observed at least ten times. The genes are TRBV12-3 or TRBV12-4 and TRBJ1-1; 7 positions match TRBD1. V was pared by 3 bases and J by 4 bases, with 5 bases of the junction left unmatched. There are 14 residues in the CDR3. CDR3 protein: CASSFGQVITEAFF. In DNA form, the CDR3 reads TGTGCCAGCAGTTTCGGACAGGTGATCACTGAAGCTTTCTTT.

At least ten counts were recorded for this clonotype. The chain joins TRBV20-1 to TRBJ1-2; 10 bases line up with TRBD1. Trimming removed 4 bases from V and 5 bases from J; junction bases left unmatched: 13. The CDR3 length is 16 residues. CDR1 is DFQATT and CDR2 is SNEGSKA in the germline V gene (reference sequence). The CDR3 region has the DNA TGCAGTGCTAAGCCCTTGACAGGGGGCGATGGATATGGCTACACCTTC. This translates into CSAKPLTGGDGYGYTF.

The sample holds a few counts of this clonotype. Possible read error: a much larger clone is one base away. The chain employs TRBV27 and TRBJ1-1; 7 bases are shared with TRBD1. V dropped 3 bases and J dropped 6; count of bases not matched to a gene: 10. Germline lookup yields CDR1 MNHEY and CDR2 SMNVEV (reference sequence). The CDR3 runs 15 residues. For the CDR3, the DNA is TGTGCCAGCAGTTTCGCAGACAGGGCGGACGCTGAAGCTTTCTTT. Protein: CASSFADRADAEAFF.

This clonotype was detected only a few times. V and J are TRBV5-1 and TRBJ2-5, with D hard to call. CDR1 is SGHRS, CDR2 YFSETQ, per germline. The length of the CDR3 is 13 residues. V was clipped by 3 bases and J by 5 bases, with 11 bases between them. CDR3 in amino acids: CASSSEPPETQYF. CDR3 sequence (DNA): TGCGCCAGCAGCTCGGAGCCCCCGGAGACCCAGTACTTC.

This clonotype was counted many times. V usage is TRBV6-1 and J usage is TRBJ2-7, with no clear D. V was trimmed by 3 bases and J by 9 bases, leaving 12 bases between them. CDR1 is MNHNS, CDR2 SASEGT, per germline. There are 12 residues in the CDR3. The CDR3 spells CASSDGLNGQYF. The CDR3 DNA reads as TGTGCCAGCAGTGATGGGTTAAACGGGCAGTACTTC.

This clonotype was recorded many times. The V call is TRBV28, the J call TRBJ1-5; unclear D gene. CDR1 is MDHEN, CDR2 SYDVKM, per germline. The CDR3 loop spans 11 amino acids. Trimming pared 6 bases from V and 6 bases from J, leaving 6 bases between. The DNA of the CDR3 is TGTGCCAGCAGGGACGGTCAGCCCCAGCATTTT. This gives the protein CASRDGQPQHF.

This clonotype was observed a handful of times. This rearrangement joins TRBV5-4 to TRBJ2-1; 11 bases map to TRBD2. CDR3 length: 16 residues. Germline lookup yields CDR1 SGHNT and CDR2 YYREEE (reference sequence). V gave up 4 bases and J gave up 8 bases; unmatched junction bases: 11. CDR3 coding DNA: TGTGCCAGCAGCCCAAGCCGGACTAGCGGGTCCGATGAGCAGTTCTTC. This codes for CASSPSRTSGSDEQFF.

This clonotype has ten or more counts. The chain uses TRBV11-2 and TRBJ1-2; D is unresolved. Germline CDR1 is SGHAT and CDR2 is FQNNGV. This CDR3 spans 13 amino acids. Between the trimmed V and J ends, which lost 5 bases and 2 bases, there was a span of 9 bases. The CDR3 nucleotides read TGTGCCAGCAGCGCGGACGGGAACTATGGCTACACCTTC. It specifies CASSADGNYGYTF. The whole variable domain, filled in from reference TRBV11-2 and TRBJ1-2, reads EAGVAQSPRYKIIEKRQSVAFWCNPISGHATLYWYQQILGQGPKLLIQFQNNGVVDDSQLPKDRFSAERLKGVDSTLKIQPAKLEDSAVYLCASSADGNYGYTFGSGTRLTVV.

This clonotype was counted ten times or more. The chain has TRBV27 and TRBJ2-1, with 10 positions matching TRBD2. The CDR3 is made up of 16 amino acids. V dropped 4 bases and J dropped 0; count of bases not matched to a gene: 3. Per germline, CDR1 MNHEY and CDR2 SMNVEV (reference sequence). This CDR3 reads CASSSRTSGSYNEQFF. CDR3 bases: TGTGCCAGCAGTTCGCGGACTAGCGGCTCCTACAATGAGCAGTTCTTC.

This clonotype was seen at least ten times. The chain couples TRBV20-1 to TRBJ2-1, with TRBD2 matching over 9 bases. This CDR3 is 15 amino acids long. J was trimmed by 3 bases and V by 4 bases; bases with no gene match: 7. The germline V gene has CDR1 DFQATT and CDR2 SNEGSKA (reference sequence). The CDR3 reads CSATKLAGRYNEQFF. CDR3 nucleotides: TGCAGTGCTACAAAGCTAGCGGGGCGCTACAATGAGCAGTTCTTC.

This clonotype was counted between two and nine times. Given a much more abundant clone one base away, this may be a read error. This chain links TRBV28 with TRBJ1-2; 8 bases map to TRBD1. The CDR3 contains 16 residues. CDR1 is MDHEN, CDR2 SYDVKM, per germline. J gave up 4 bases and V 6 bases, and 13 bases lay outside the gene matches. The CDR3 sequence: CASRVPDRAGGYGYTF. The CDR3 bases are TGTGCCAGCAGGGTCCCGGACAGGGCCGGGGGCTATGGCTACACCTTC.

The sample holds many counts of this clonotype. This chain links TRBV7-2 with TRBJ1-6; no clear D gene. This CDR3 comprises 20 residues. The V gene's germline CDR1 is SGHTA and CDR2 FQGNSA. The V end lost 5 bases, the J end lost 2 bases, and 25 bases lay between the germline ends. CDR3 protein: CASSRRPRERWRTYNSPLHF. The CDR3 DNA follows: TGTGCCAGCAGCCGACGTCCGAGGGAGCGATGGCGGACCTATAATTCACCCCTCCACTTT.

This clonotype was detected ten times or more. The V gene is TRBV15, the J gene TRBJ2-3; TRBD1 agrees at 8 bases. CDR1 is LNHNV, CDR2 YYDKDF, per germline (reference sequence). The CDR3 sequence is 14 residues long. Losses at the gene ends were 2 bases for V and 5 bases for J; bases not matched to a gene: 3. The CDR3 DNA reads TGTGCCACCAGCAGACAGGGGGCGGGAGATACGCAGTATTTT. This codes for CATSRQGAGDTQYF.

Only a few counts were recorded for this clonotype. The V gene is TRBV13, the J gene TRBJ2-7; possible D gene TRBD1, 6 bases. The germline V and J ends were trimmed by 4 bases and 5 bases, with 9 bases remaining between them. The CDR3 extends over 12 amino acids. Germline-derived CDR1 and CDR2 are PRHDT and FYEKMQ (reference sequence). CDR3 protein: CASSSPGDEQYF. CDR3 coding DNA: TGTGCCAGCAGCTCACCAGGGGACGAGCAGTACTTC.

The J gene is TRBJ1-5, the V gene TRBV20-1; perhaps TRBD1 as D (5 bases). V lost 3 bases and J 8 bases, leaving 14 bases between the germline ends. Germline V CDR1 and CDR2: DFQATT, SNEGSKA (reference sequence). The CDR3 has 13 residues. The DNA for the CDR3 is TGCAGTGCTAGGAGGGGAGTGAGGGAGCCCCAGCATTTT. Its translation is CSARRGVREPQHF.

Note on this clonotype: A much bigger clone sits one base away, suggesting this may be a read error. The gene calls are TRBV27 and TRBJ2-1, with D possibly TRBD2 on 6 matching bases. The CDR3 loop spans 15 amino acids. In germline, CDR1 is MNHEY, CDR2 SMNVEV (reference sequence). The CDR3 sequence: CANSPRLVTGNEQFF. Here the CDR3 DNA reads TGTGCCAACAGTCCGCGACTAGTAACAGGCAATGAGCAGTTCTTC.

This clonotype came up a few times. The CDR3 DNA sequence: TGTGCCAGCAGCTTAGATGGGACTAGCGGGAGGATCTACAATGAGCAGTTCTTC. It translates to CASSLDGTSGRIYNEQFF. This chain connects TRBV7-2 to TRBJ2-1, with 15 nucleotides matching TRBD2. The CDR3 runs to 18 residues. Germline trimming cut 1 base from V and 3 bases from J; bases unmatched to any gene: 4. Germline CDR1 SGHTA, CDR2 FQGNSA.

This clonotype was seen ten or more times. The chain uses TRBV28 and TRBJ1-6; perhaps TRBD1 as D (6 bases). Germline V CDR1 and CDR2: MDHEN, SYDVKM. This CDR3 is built from 15 residues. The V end was cut by 6 bases, the J end by 13 bases, with 22 bases between. CDR3 loop: CASSIQQGNQSPLHF. The CDR3 region has the DNA TGTGCCAGCAGCATTCAACAGGGTAACCAGTCCCCCCTCCACTTT.